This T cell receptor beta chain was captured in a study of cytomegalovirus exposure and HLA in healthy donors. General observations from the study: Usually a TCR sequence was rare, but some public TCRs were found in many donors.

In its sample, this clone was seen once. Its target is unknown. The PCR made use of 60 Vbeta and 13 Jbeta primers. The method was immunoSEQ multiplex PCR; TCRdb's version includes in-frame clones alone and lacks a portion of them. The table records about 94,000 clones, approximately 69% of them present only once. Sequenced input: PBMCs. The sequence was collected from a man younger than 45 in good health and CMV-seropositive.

The chain's CDR3 is CASSASLNNEQFF. CDR3 nucleotides: TGTGCCAGCAGTGCGAGCCTTAACAATGAGCAGTTCTTC. This chain uses TRBV6-1 with TRBJ2-1, with D hard to call. This CDR3 is 13 amino acids long. The V gene lost 4 bases and the J gene lost 5 bases, with 9 bases spanning the gap. CDR1 is MNHNS, CDR2 SASEGT, per germline.